The 9 T cell receptor beta chains below were found in one sample sequenced in a study of cytotoxic CD8 clonotypes in ibrutinib-treated CLL. Clones were sequenced by immunoSEQ multiplex PCR, and TCRdb holds only the in-frame ones, with some missing. Among some 200,000 clones listed, around 70% were seen once. The sequences come from PBMCs, collected after 12 months of ibrutinib treatment. Source of these receptors: a human donor with chronic lymphocytic leukemia.

The rearrangement links TRBV29-1 to TRBJ1-1; D is unclear. V was trimmed by 5 bases and J by 1 base, leaving 5 bases between them. The CDR3 spans 11 residues. In germline, CDR1 is SQVTM, CDR2 ANQGSEA. This chain's CDR3 is CSVTENTEAFF. The CDR3 DNA follows: TGCAGCGTTACAGAGAACACTGAAGCTTTCTTT.

The chain is built from TRBV6-6 and TRBJ2-2; TRBD2 is a possible D gene (6 bases). The CDR3 is made up of 13 amino acids. Germline CDR1 is MNHNY and CDR2 is SVGAGI (reference sequence). Trimming stripped 7 bases from V and 5 bases from J, with 11 bases between. The chain's CDR3 is CASTTRATGELFF. The CDR3 nucleotides read TGTGCCAGCACGACTAGAGCTACCGGGGAGCTGTTTTTT.

This chain connects TRBV30 to TRBJ1-1; D is perhaps TRBD1 (5 bases). This CDR3 has 14 amino acids. Per the germline V gene, CDR1 is GTSNPN and CDR2 is SVGIG (reference sequence). V was pared by 4 bases and J by 0 bases, with 12 bases between. CDR3 sequence: CAWNLGALNTEAFF. The DNA for the CDR3 is TGTGCCTGGAACCTCGGGGCACTGAACACTGAAGCTTTCTTT.

The chain carries TRBV2 and TRBJ1-3, with 8 bases identical to TRBD1. CDR3 length equals 16 residues. Germline CDR1 reads SNHLY; CDR2 reads FYNNEI. J lost 3 bases, V lost 4 bases, and 8 bases had no gene match. The CDR3 protein is CASSGFRDRSGNTIYF. The CDR3 nucleotides are TGTGCCAGCAGTGGGTTTAGGGACAGGAGTGGAAACACCATATATTTT.

This clone was observed a handful of times. The CDR3 coding sequence is TGTGCCAGCAGCCCAGCGCTTGGACGGCGACCGGGCACTGAAGCTTTCTTT. Its translation: CASSPALGRRPGTEAFF. V is TRBV7-9 and J is TRBJ1-1; D ambiguous. Germline V CDR1 and CDR2: SEHNR, FQNEAQ (reference sequence). V was pared by 5 bases and J by 4 bases, with 23 bases between. This CDR3 is 17 amino acids long.

This clone was picked up a small number of times. The rearrangement links TRBV6-4 to TRBJ1-6; a weak D match, TRBD1 (6 bases). The CDR3 spans 15 residues. V lost 0 bases and J lost 10, with 13 bases in between. The V gene's germline CDR1 is MRHNA and CDR2 SNTAGT. CDR3 in amino acids: CASSDSPQGNSPLHF. In DNA form, the CDR3 reads TGTGCCAGCAGTGACTCGCCCCAGGGGAACTCACCCCTCCACTTT.

This clone was detected many times. V and J are TRBV11-3 and TRBJ2-3; D not certain. Germline values: CDR1 SGHNT, CDR2 YENEEA. The CDR3 contains 13 residues. V lost 5 bases, J lost 6 bases, and 12 bases lay in between. The chain's CDR3 is CASSQALGDTQYF. The CDR3 region has the DNA TGTGCCAGCAGCCAGGCATTAGGCGATACGCAGTATTTT.

The gene calls are TRBV19 and TRBJ1-1; D ambiguous. Germline CDR1 LNHDA, CDR2 SQIVND (reference sequence). Trimming shortened V by 7 bases and J by 1 base, and 16 bases separated the two germline ends. This CDR3 region has 15 residues. The CDR3 here is CASTLLPHTNTEAFF. The CDR3 DNA sequence: TGTGCCAGTACTCTATTACCACACACGAACACTGAAGCTTTCTTT. The variable domain in full, with the rest retrieved from reference TRBV19 and TRBJ1-1, is DGGITQSPKYLFRKEGQNVTLSCEQNLNHDAMYWYRQDPGQGLRLIYYSQIVNDFQKGDIAEGYSVSREKKESFPLTVTSAQKNPTAFYLCASTLLPHTNTEAFFGQGTRLTVV.

The chain couples TRBV9 to TRBJ1-4, with D perhaps matching TRBD1 (5 bases). The CDR3 is 15 amino acids. V was clipped by 0 bases and J by 3 bases, with 9 bases between them. The germline V gene encodes CDR1 SGDLS and CDR2 YYNGEE. The CDR3 DNA reads TGTGCCAGCAGCGTAGAGGGGAAGGCTAATGAAAAACTGTTTTTT. It translates to CASSVEGKANEKLFF.